This T cell receptor (beta chain) appears in the sequencing data of a study of beta chain features in type 1 diabetes. In the case of this clone: The target antigen is unknown.

Study-wide results and caveats: For TCRB rearrangement, an influence of HLA type remained unresolved here. Fewer insertions but more deletions were seen at VDJ junctions in type 1 diabetes patients. In comparison with healthy donors, patients had naive, central memory and Treg TCRB repertoires that appeared more similar. Type 1 diabetes patients showed a moderate but significant shortening of TCRB CDR3s in all four CD4+ subsets.

Expressed TCRB transcripts were sequenced after all isolated RNA was converted to cDNA. Naive, central memory and regulatory T cell samples averaged around 4 million immunoSEQ reads each. Profiling relied on immunoSEQ multiplex PCR, and the TCRdb table lists in-frame clones only, not all of them. The sample records around 600,000 clones, roughly an eighth being singletons. Specimen: naive CD4+ T cells from blood. This TCR derives from a man younger than 45 with type 1 diabetes.

In DNA, the CDR3 is TGTGCCTGCCTCGGGACTCGGGTCGGAGAGACCCAGTACTTC. Its translation: CACLGTRVGETQYF. This chain joins TRBV30 and TRBJ2-5; D is perhaps TRBD2 (6 bases). Trimming stripped 6 bases from V and 4 bases from J, with 18 bases between. The CDR3 runs to 14 residues. Germline loops: CDR1 GTSNPN, CDR2 SVGIG (reference sequence).